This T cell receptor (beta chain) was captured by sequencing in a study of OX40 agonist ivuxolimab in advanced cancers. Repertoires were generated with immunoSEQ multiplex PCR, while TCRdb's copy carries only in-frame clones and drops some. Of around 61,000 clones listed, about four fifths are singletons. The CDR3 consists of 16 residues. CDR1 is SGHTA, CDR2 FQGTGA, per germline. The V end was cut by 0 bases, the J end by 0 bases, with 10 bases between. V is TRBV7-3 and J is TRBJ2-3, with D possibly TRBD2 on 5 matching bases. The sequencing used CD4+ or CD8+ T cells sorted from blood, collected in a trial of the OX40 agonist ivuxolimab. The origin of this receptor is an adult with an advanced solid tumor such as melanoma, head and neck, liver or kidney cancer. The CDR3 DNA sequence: TGTGCCAGCAGCTTAACGAGGGAGAGGAGCACAGATACGCAGTATTTT. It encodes CASSLTRERSTDTQYF.